This T cell receptor (beta chain) was found in a study of vaccination and CD4 T cells after COVID-19. CD4+ T cells that had been cultured provided DNA sequenced with the Oncomine TCR Beta short-read assay. MiXCR was run by TCRdb on the PCR reads, yielding one entry per CDR3 protein. The table records fewer than 20,000 distinct CDR3 sequences, approximately 81% of them present only once. Concerning this clonotype: Its antigen is not known.

Indicated treatment: roughly 11-day PBMC culture with coronavirus spike peptide pools or control peptides (ViraFEST assay). Using peptide pools, antigen-specific T cells were expanded in ViraFEST before TCRs were sequenced. The V and J ends lost 0 bases and 2 bases respectively, with 11 bases between them. CDR1 and CDR2 (germline): SGHNT, YYREEE (reference sequence). CDR3 length: 15 amino acids. V and J are TRBV5-4 and TRBJ1-2, with D possibly matching TRBD1 (5 bases). The source material was CD4+ T cells from blood, cultured in vitro, sampled after SARS-CoV-2 vaccination. This receptor was taken from a human donor who received a COVID-19 vaccine. This CDR3 is CASSLGGGFNYGYTF. The CDR3 bases are TGTGCCAGCAGCTTGGGTGGGGGTTTCAACTATGGCTACACCTTC.